A selection of T cell receptor beta chains follows, all from one sample in a study of technical replicates of blood from a few donors. Some clones are missing from TCRdb's copy, which holds only in-frame ones; the method was immunoSEQ multiplex PCR. The repertoire has tens of thousands of clones, approximately 96% of them found once; the top ten carry about 0.36%. The sample consisted of T cells isolated from PBMCs. These receptors originate from a human donor in good health. CDR3s include the opening cysteine and the closing phenylalanine or tryptophan. Fields, in order: CDR3 protein, CDR3 DNA, CDR3 length, clone size, J gene, D gene, V gene. D genes are given only for firm matches. Rows give clone size only sometimes, using once, few, many, or a class for an expanded clone.

cdr3_aa: CASSSSGLNNEQFF
cdr3_nt: TGTGCCAGCAGTTCTAGCGGGTTAAACAATGAGCAGTTCTTC
cdr3_length: 14
clone_size: NA
j_call: TRBJ2-1
d_call: TRBD2
v_call: TRBV6-5

cdr3_aa: CASSGEGSGIYGYTF
cdr3_nt: TGTGCCAGCAGTGGGGAGGGGTCGGGCATCTATGGCTACACCTTC
cdr3_length: 15
clone_size: NA
j_call: TRBJ1-2
d_call: NA
v_call: TRBV27

cdr3_aa: CASSHLAGDGETQYF
cdr3_nt: TGTGCCAGCAGCCACCTAGCGGGAGACGGAGAGACCCAGTACTTC
cdr3_length: 15
clone_size: NA
j_call: TRBJ2-5
d_call: TRBD2
v_call: TRBV7-2

cdr3_aa: CAITSGREIGEQFF
cdr3_nt: TGTGCCATAACTAGCGGGAGGGAGATTGGTGAGCAGTTCTTC
cdr3_length: 14
clone_size: NA
j_call: TRBJ2-1
d_call: TRBD2
v_call: TRBV2

cdr3_aa: CSARGTGELFF
cdr3_nt: TGCAGTGCCAGGGGAACCGGGGAGCTGTTTTTT
cdr3_length: 11
clone_size: NA
j_call: TRBJ2-2
d_call: NA
v_call: TRBV20-1

cdr3_aa: CSGEGGRTEAFF
cdr3_nt: TGCAGCGGAGAAGGGGGCCGGACTGAAGCTTTCTTT
cdr3_length: 12
clone_size: NA
j_call: TRBJ1-1
d_call: TRBD1
v_call: TRBV29-1

cdr3_aa: CAWSSEDRAGYTF
cdr3_nt: TGTGCCTGGAGTTCAGAAGACAGGGCTGGCTACACCTTC
cdr3_length: 13
clone_size: NA
j_call: TRBJ1-2
d_call: TRBD1
v_call: TRBV30

cdr3_aa: CASSRGQGGHQPQHF
cdr3_nt: TGTGCCAGCAGCCGGGGACAGGGAGGCCATCAGCCCCAGCATTTT
cdr3_length: 15
clone_size: NA
j_call: TRBJ1-5
d_call: TRBD1
v_call: TRBV5-5

cdr3_aa: CAWSVTRNYGYTF
cdr3_nt: TGTGCCTGGAGTGTAACCAGGAACTATGGCTACACCTTC
cdr3_length: 13
clone_size: few
j_call: TRBJ1-2
d_call: NA
v_call: TRBV30

cdr3_aa: CAAGTASNQPQHF
cdr3_nt: TGTGCAGCCGGGACAGCGTCCAATCAGCCCCAGCATTTT
cdr3_length: 13
clone_size: NA
j_call: TRBJ1-5
d_call: TRBD1
v_call: TRBV27

cdr3_aa: CASTTKGAGYMNTIYF
cdr3_nt: TGTGCCAGCACCACCAAAGGGGCAGGGTATATGAACACCATATATTTT
cdr3_length: 16
clone_size: once
j_call: TRBJ1-3
d_call: NA
v_call: TRBV28

cdr3_aa: CASSLLSGRVGDTQYF
cdr3_nt: TGTGCCAGCAGCTTACTGAGCGGTCGAGTGGGGGATACGCAGTATTTT
cdr3_length: 16
clone_size: NA
j_call: TRBJ2-3
d_call: NA
v_call: TRBV7-2

cdr3_aa: CASSYSPLVTNEQFF
cdr3_nt: TGTGCCAGCAGTTACTCCCCACTAGTAACCAATGAGCAGTTCTTC
cdr3_length: 15
clone_size: NA
j_call: TRBJ2-1
d_call: NA
v_call: TRBV6-5

cdr3_aa: CASSLGLTDNQPQHF
cdr3_nt: TGTGCCAGCAGCTTAGGATTAACAGATAATCAGCCCCAGCATTTT
cdr3_length: 15
clone_size: NA
j_call: TRBJ1-5
d_call: NA
v_call: TRBV7-9

cdr3_aa: CASGLLGNTIYF
cdr3_nt: TGTGCCAGCGGTCTATTGGGAAACACCATATATTTT
cdr3_length: 12
clone_size: NA
j_call: TRBJ1-3
d_call: NA
v_call: TRBV6-1

cdr3_aa: CASSLNSGGLVDEQFF
cdr3_nt: TGTGCCAGCAGCCTTAACTCGGGAGGCTTGGTTGATGAGCAGTTCTTC
cdr3_length: 16
clone_size: NA
j_call: TRBJ2-1
d_call: TRBD2
v_call: TRBV7-9

cdr3_aa: CAIRDRQETQYF
cdr3_nt: TGTGCCATCAGAGATAGACAAGAGACCCAGTACTTC
cdr3_length: 12
clone_size: NA
j_call: TRBJ2-5
d_call: NA
v_call: TRBV10-3

cdr3_aa: CASSEAAGSMNTEAFF
cdr3_nt: TGTGCCAGCAGTGAAGCAGCAGGCTCGATGAACACTGAAGCTTTCTTT
cdr3_length: 16
clone_size: NA
j_call: TRBJ1-1
d_call: NA
v_call: TRBV6-1

cdr3_aa: CASSKRYTSEHNEQFF
cdr3_nt: TGTGCCAGCAGCAAAAGATATACTAGCGAGCACAATGAGCAGTTCTTC
cdr3_length: 16
clone_size: NA
j_call: TRBJ2-1
d_call: NA
v_call: TRBV21-1

cdr3_aa: CASSPTGLNQPQHF
cdr3_nt: TGCGCCAGCAGTCCGACCGGACTCAATCAGCCCCAGCATTTT
cdr3_length: 14
clone_size: NA
j_call: TRBJ1-5
d_call: NA
v_call: TRBV10-2

cdr3_aa: CSVEFLSGYGYTF
cdr3_nt: TGCAGCGTTGAATTTCTCTCGGGATATGGCTACACCTTC
cdr3_length: 13
clone_size: NA
j_call: TRBJ1-2
d_call: NA
v_call: TRBV29-1

cdr3_aa: CASSQEWVAAYSSSYNEQFF
cdr3_nt: TGCGCCAGCAGCCAAGAGTGGGTAGCGGCTTACTCCAGCTCCTACAATGAGCAGTTCTTC
cdr3_length: 20
clone_size: NA
j_call: TRBJ2-1
d_call: NA
v_call: TRBV4-3

cdr3_aa: CASSYGTVVVETQYF
cdr3_nt: TGTGCCAGCAGTTATGGGACAGTCGTGGTGGAGACCCAGTACTTC
cdr3_length: 15
clone_size: NA
j_call: TRBJ2-5
d_call: TRBD1
v_call: TRBV6-6

cdr3_aa: CASSQDFPGSGNQPQHF
cdr3_nt: TGCGCCAGCAGCCAAGATTTCCCGGGGTCGGGCAATCAGCCCCAGCATTTT
cdr3_length: 17
clone_size: NA
j_call: TRBJ1-5
d_call: NA
v_call: TRBV4-3

cdr3_aa: CASSLTLSNTGELFF
cdr3_nt: TGTGCCAGCAGCTTAACTTTGTCAAACACCGGGGAGCTGTTTTTT
cdr3_length: 15
clone_size: NA
j_call: TRBJ2-2
d_call: NA
v_call: TRBV7-3

cdr3_aa: CASSLTGIYSYEQYF
cdr3_nt: TGTGCCAGCAGCTTAACCGGGATATACTCCTACGAGCAGTACTTC
cdr3_length: 15
clone_size: NA
j_call: TRBJ2-7
d_call: NA
v_call: TRBV7-2

cdr3_aa: CASSQLDRGSNEQYF
cdr3_nt: TGCGCCAGCAGCCAACTGGACAGGGGGTCCAACGAGCAGTACTTC
cdr3_length: 15
clone_size: NA
j_call: TRBJ2-7
d_call: TRBD1
v_call: TRBV4-1

cdr3_aa: CASSPSGRDPSYEQYF
cdr3_nt: TGTGCCAGCAGCCCAAGCGGGAGGGACCCCTCCTACGAGCAGTACTTC
cdr3_length: 16
clone_size: NA
j_call: TRBJ2-7
d_call: TRBD2
v_call: TRBV5-6

cdr3_aa: CASSPRSGVGETQYF
cdr3_nt: TGTGCCAGCAGCCCGAGGTCAGGGGTAGGAGAGACCCAGTACTTC
cdr3_length: 15
clone_size: NA
j_call: TRBJ2-5
d_call: NA
v_call: TRBV5-4